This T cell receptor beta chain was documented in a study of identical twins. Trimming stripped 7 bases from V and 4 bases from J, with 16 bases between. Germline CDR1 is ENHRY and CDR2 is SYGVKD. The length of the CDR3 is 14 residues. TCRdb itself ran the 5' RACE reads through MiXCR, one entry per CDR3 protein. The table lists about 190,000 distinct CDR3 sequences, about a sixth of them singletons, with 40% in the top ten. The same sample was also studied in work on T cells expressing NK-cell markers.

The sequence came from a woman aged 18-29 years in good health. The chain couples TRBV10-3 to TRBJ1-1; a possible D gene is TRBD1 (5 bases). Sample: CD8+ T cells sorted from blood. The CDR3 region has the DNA TGTGCCATCACTGACAGCCCGACGGGCACTGAAGCTTTCTTT. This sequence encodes CAITDSPTGTEAFF.